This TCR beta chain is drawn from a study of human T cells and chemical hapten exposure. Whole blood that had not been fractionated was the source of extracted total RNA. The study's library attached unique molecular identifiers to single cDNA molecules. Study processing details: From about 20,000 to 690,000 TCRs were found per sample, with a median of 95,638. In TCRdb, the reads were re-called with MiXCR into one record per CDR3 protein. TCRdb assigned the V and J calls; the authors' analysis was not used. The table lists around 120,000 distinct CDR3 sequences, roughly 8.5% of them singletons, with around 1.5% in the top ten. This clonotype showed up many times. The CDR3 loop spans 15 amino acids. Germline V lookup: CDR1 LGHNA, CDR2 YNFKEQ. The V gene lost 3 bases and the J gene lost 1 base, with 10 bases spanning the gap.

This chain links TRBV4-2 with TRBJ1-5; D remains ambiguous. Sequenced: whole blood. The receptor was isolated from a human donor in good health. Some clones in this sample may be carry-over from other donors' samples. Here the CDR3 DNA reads TGTGCCAGCAGCCAGGCTGCCGGGAGCAATCAGCCCCAGCATTTT. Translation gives CASSQAAGSNQPQHF.